The rows below give T cell receptor beta chains drawn from one sample of a study of blood T cell repertoires in COVID-19. Data came from immunoSEQ multiplex PCR; TCRdb stores just in-frame clones and leaves some out. The table includes some 110,000 clones, around four fifths detected once. Specimen: peripheral blood. These receptor sequences come from a woman in her seventies with acute or convalescent COVID-19. The CDR3 runs from the conserved cysteine through the conserved F or W. The D gene is left open where the match is weak. Size values are once, few and many counts, or a class for expanded clones, and some rows have none.

d_call	j_call	clone_size	v_call	cdr3_aa	cdr3_nt
.	TRBJ1-1	.	TRBV6-5	CASSYFGRMNTEAFF	TGTGCCAGCAGTTACTTCGGCAGGATGAACACTGAAGCTTTCTTT
TRBD1	TRBJ1-2	few	TRBV19	CASSQTWQGDYGYTF	TGTGCCAGTAGCCAGACTTGGCAGGGGGACTATGGCTACACCTTC
.	TRBJ2-3	.	TRBV7-8	CASSGGGERQYF	TGTGCCAGCAGCGGGGGAGGTGAGAGGCAGTATTTT
.	TRBJ2-2	.	TRBV5-1	CASSLRQGRTGELFF	TGCGCCAGCAGCTTGAGGCAGGGGAGAACCGGGGAGCTGTTTTTT
.	TRBJ2-2	.	TRBV7-8	CASSFEGKGTGELFF	TGTGCCAGCAGCTTTGAGGGAAAGGGCACCGGGGAGCTGTTTTTT
.	TRBJ1-2	.	TRBV7-9	CASSFPGIYGYTF	TGTGCCAGCAGCTTTCCAGGGATTTATGGCTACACCTTC
TRBD1	TRBJ2-3	.	TRBV7-2	CASSRTGGGGTDTQYF	TGTGCCAGCAGCCGGACAGGGGGCGGGGGCACAGATACGCAGTATTTT
TRBD2	TRBJ2-1	.	TRBV20-1	CSASGTSGWNEQFF	TGCAGTGCTAGTGGGACTAGCGGGTGGAATGAGCAGTTCTTC
.	TRBJ1-1	.	TRBV10-1	CASSADTRNTEAFF	TGCGCCAGCAGTGCTGACACCCGGAACACTGAAGCTTTCTTT
.	TRBJ2-5	.	TRBV2	CASSGDRGFSQETQYF	TGTGCCAGCAGTGGAGATAGGGGGTTTAGCCAAGAGACCCAGTACTTC
.	TRBJ1-2	.	TRBV6-2/TRBV6-3	CASSSPDSYGYTF	TGTGCCAGCAGTTCCCCTGACAGCTATGGCTACACCTTC
TRBD2	TRBJ2-1	.	TRBV25-1	CASAPSGGALGNEQFF	TGTGCCAGCGCCCCTAGCGGGGGGGCCCTCGGTAATGAGCAGTTCTTC
.	TRBJ1-5	once	TRBV5-6	CASSEAPGSNQPQHF	TGTGCCAGCAGCGAGGCACCAGGGAGCAATCAGCCCCAGCATTTT
.	TRBJ1-6	.	TRBV5-1	CASSLAGDYNSPLHF	TGCGCCAGCAGCTTGGCAGGGGACTATAATTCACCCCTCCACTTT
.	TRBJ2-4	.	TRBV6-1	CASSEAPNRGYF	TGTGCCAGCAGTGAAGCGCCAAATCGGGGGTACTTC
.	TRBJ2-3	.	TRBV12-3/TRBV12-4	CASSLGPGAQYF	TGTGCCAGCAGTTTAGGTCCGGGGGCGCAGTATTTT
.	TRBJ2-1	once	TRBV28	CASSRGYNEQFF	TGTGCCAGCAGCAGGGGCTACAATGAGCAGTTCTTC
TRBD2	TRBJ2-5	once	TRBV7-2	CASSEGLAGRETQYF	TGTGCCAGCAGCGAAGGACTAGCGGGGAGGGAGACCCAGTACTTC
.	TRBJ1-4	.	TRBV7-8	CASSLEGTHEKLFF	TGTGCCAGCAGCTTAGAGGGGACTCATGAAAAACTGTTTTTT
.	TRBJ2-7	.	TRBV11-2	CASSLITYEQYF	TGTGCCAGCAGCTTAATTACCTACGAGCAGTACTTC
TRBD1	TRBJ2-7	.	TRBV5-1	CASSAVRSGTGGYEQYF	TGCGCCAGCAGCGCCGTACGGTCCGGGACAGGGGGCTACGAGCAGTACTTC
TRBD1	TRBJ2-7	.	TRBV28	CASIPGTGAYEQYF	TGTGCCAGCATCCCTGGGACAGGGGCCTACGAGCAGTACTTC